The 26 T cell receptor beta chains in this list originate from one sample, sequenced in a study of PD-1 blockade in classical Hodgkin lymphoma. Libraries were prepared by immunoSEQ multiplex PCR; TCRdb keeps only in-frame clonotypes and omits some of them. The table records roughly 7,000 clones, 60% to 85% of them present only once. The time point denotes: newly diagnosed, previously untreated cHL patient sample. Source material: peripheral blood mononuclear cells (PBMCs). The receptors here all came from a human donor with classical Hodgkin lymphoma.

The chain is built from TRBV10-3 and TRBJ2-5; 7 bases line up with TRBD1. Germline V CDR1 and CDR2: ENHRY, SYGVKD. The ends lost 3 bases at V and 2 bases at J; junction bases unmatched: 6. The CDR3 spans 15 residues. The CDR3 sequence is CAISEEVTGQETQYF. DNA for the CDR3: TGTGCCATCAGTGAAGAAGTGACAGGGCAAGAGACCCAGTACTTC.

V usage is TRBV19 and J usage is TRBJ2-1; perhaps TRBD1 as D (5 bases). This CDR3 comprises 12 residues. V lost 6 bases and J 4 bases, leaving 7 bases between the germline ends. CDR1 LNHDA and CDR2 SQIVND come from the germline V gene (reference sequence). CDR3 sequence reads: CASRSGYNEQFF. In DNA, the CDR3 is TGTGCCAGTAGGTCAGGGTACAATGAGCAGTTCTTC. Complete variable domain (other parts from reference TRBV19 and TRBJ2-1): DGGITQSPKYLFRKEGQNVTLSCEQNLNHDAMYWYRQDPGQGLRLIYYSQIVNDFQKGDIAEGYSVSREKKESFPLTVTSAQKNPTAFYLCASRSGYNEQFFGPGTRLTVL.

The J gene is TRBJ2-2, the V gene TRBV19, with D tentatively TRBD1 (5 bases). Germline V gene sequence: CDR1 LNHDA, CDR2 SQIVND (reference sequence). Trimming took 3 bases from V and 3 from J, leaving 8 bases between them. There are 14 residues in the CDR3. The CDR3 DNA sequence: TGTGCCAGTAGTATTACCAGGGACACCGGGGAGCTGTTTTTT. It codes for CASSITRDTGELFF.

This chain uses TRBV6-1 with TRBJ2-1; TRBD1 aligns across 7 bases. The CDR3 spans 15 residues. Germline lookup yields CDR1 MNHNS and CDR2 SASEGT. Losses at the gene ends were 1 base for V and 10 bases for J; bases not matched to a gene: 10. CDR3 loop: CASSEVGNRGKEQFF. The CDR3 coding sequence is TGTGCCAGCAGTGAAGTAGGCAACAGGGGTAAGGAGCAGTTCTTC.

The CDR3 here is CASRLDLPNYGYTF. The CDR3 DNA is TGTGCCAGCAGATTGGATTTGCCTAACTATGGCTACACCTTC. The chain links TRBV2 to TRBJ1-2; D is uncertain. From germline, CDR1 is SNHLY and CDR2 FYNNEI. The CDR3 runs 14 residues. Trimming removed 6 bases at V and 0 bases at J, with 11 bases between.

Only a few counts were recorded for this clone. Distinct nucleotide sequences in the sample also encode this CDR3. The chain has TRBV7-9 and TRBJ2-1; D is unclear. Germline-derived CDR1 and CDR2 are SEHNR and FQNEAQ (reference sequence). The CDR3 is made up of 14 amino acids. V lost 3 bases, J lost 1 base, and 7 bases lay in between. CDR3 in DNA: TGTGCCAGCAGCTTGGGCTTATCCTACAATGAGCAGTTCTTC. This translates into CASSLGLSYNEQFF. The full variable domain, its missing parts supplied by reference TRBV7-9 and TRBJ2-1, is DTGVSQNPRHKITKRGQNVTFRCDPISEHNRLYWYRQTLGQGPEFLTYFQNEAQLEKSRLLSDRFSAERPKGSFSTLEIQRTEQGDSAMYLCASSLGLSYNEQFFGPGTRLTVL.

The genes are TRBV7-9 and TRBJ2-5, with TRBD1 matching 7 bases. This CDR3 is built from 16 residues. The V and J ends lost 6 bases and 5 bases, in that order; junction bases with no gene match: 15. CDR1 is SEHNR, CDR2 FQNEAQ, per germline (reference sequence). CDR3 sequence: CASRRRQGRCWETQYF. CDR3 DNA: TGTGCCAGCAGGCGAAGACAGGGTAGATGCTGGGAGACCCAGTACTTC.

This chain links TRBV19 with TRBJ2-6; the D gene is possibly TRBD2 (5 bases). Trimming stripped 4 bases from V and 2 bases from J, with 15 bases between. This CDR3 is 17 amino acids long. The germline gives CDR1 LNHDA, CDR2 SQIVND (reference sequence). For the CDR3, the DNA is TGTGCCAGTAGTACCTTATTATGGACTGCTGGGGCCAACGTCCTGACTTTC. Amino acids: CASSTLLWTAGANVLTF.

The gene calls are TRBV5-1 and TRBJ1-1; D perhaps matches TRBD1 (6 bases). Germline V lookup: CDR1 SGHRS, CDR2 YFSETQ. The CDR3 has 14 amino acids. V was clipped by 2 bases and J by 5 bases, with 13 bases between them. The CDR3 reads CASSFGQIRTEAFF. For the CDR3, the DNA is TGCGCCAGCAGCTTCGGACAGATTCGTACTGAAGCTTTCTTT.

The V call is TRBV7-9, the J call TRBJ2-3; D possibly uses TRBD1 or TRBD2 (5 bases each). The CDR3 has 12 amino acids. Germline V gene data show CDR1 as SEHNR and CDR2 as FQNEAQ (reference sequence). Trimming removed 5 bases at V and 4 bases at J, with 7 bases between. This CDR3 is CASSEGPDTQYF. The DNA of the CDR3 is TGTGCCAGCAGCGAGGGGCCAGATACGCAGTATTTT.

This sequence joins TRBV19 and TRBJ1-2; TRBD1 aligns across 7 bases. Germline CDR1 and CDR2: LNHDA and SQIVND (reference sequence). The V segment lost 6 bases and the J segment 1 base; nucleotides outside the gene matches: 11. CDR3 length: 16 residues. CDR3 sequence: CASSPGQLTFNYGYTF. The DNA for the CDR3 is TGTGCCAGTAGCCCGGGACAGCTAACTTTTAACTATGGCTACACCTTC.

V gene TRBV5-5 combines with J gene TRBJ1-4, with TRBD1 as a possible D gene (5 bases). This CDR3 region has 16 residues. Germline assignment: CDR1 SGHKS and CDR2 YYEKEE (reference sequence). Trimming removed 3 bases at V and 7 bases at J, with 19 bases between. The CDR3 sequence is CASSYAGRGASEKLFF. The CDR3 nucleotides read TGTGCCAGCAGCTACGCTGGTAGGGGCGCGAGTGAAAAACTGTTTTTT. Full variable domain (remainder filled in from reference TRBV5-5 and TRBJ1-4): DAGVTQSPTHLIKTRGQQVTLRCSPISGHKSVSWYQQVLGQGPQFIFQYYEKEERGRGNFPDRFSARQFPNYSSELNVNALLLGDSALYLCASSYAGRGASEKLFFGSGTQLSVL.

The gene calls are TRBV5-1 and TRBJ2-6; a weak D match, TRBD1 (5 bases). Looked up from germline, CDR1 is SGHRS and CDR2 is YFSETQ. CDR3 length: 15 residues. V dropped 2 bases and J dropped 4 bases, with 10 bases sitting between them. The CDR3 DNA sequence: TGCGCCAGCAGCTTAGGGGCAGGAGGGGCCAACGTCCTGACTTTC. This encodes CASSLGAGGANVLTF.

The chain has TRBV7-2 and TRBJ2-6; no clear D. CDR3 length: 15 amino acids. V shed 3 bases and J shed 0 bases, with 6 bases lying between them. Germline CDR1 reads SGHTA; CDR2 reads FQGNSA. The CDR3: CASSFRSSGANVLTF. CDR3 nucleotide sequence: TGTGCCAGCAGCTTTCGATCCTCTGGGGCCAACGTCCTGACTTTC.

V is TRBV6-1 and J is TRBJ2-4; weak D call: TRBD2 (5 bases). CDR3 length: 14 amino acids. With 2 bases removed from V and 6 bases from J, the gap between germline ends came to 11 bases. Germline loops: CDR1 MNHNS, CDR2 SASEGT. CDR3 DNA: TGTGCCAGCAGTGAACTCCTAGCCCCAAACATTCAGTACTTC. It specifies CASSELLAPNIQYF.

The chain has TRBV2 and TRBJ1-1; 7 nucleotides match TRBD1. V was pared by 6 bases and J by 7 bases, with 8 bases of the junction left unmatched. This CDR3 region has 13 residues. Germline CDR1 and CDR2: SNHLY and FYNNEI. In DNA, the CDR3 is TGTGCCAGCAGACTTTTGCGGGACAGTGAAGCTTTCTTT. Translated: CASRLLRDSEAFF.

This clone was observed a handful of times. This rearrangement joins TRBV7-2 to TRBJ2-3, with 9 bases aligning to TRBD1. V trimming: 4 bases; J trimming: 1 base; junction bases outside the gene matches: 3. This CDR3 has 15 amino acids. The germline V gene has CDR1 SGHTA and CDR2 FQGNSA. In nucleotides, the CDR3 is TGTGCCAGCAGCTCCCGGGACAGGGGCACAGATACGCAGTATTTT. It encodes CASSSRDRGTDTQYF.

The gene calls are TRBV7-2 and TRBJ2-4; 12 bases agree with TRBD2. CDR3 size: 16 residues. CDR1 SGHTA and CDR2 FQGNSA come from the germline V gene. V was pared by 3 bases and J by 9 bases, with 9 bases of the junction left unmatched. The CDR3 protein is CASSFPLAGGLGIQYF. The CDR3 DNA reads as TGTGCCAGCAGCTTTCCCCTAGCGGGAGGGTTAGGCATTCAGTACTTC.

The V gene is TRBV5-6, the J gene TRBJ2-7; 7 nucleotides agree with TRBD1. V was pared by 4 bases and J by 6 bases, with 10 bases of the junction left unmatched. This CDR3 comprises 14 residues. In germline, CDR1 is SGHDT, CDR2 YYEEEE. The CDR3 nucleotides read TGTGCCAGCAGCCGACAGGGATTCCTACGCGAGCAGTACTTC. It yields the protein CASSRQGFLREQYF.

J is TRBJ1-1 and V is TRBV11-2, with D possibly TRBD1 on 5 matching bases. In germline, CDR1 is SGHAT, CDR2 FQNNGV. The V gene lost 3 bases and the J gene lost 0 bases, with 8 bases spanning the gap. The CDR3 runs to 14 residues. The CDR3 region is CASSLTELNTEAFF. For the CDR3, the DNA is TGTGCCAGCAGCTTGACAGAACTGAACACTGAAGCTTTCTTT.

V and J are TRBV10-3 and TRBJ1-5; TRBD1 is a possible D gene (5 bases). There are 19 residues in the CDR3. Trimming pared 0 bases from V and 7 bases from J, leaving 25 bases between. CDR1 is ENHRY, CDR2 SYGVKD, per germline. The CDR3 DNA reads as TGTGCCATCAGTGAGTCGACCGGACCTGGAAGGGGAGGAGGGCAGCCCCAGCATTTT. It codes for CAISESTGPGRGGGQPQHF.

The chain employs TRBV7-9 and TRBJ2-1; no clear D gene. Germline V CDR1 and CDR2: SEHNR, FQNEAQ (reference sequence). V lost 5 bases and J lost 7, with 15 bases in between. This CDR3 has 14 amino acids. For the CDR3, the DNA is TGTGCCAGCAGCCCCGTCGGCTACACGAATGAGCAGTTCTTC. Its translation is CASSPVGYTNEQFF.

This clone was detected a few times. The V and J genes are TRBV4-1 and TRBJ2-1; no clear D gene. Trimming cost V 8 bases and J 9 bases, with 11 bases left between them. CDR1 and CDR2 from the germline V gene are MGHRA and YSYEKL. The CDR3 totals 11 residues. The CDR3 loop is CASGLSGEQFF. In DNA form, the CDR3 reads TGCGCCAGCGGCCTATCGGGTGAGCAGTTCTTC.

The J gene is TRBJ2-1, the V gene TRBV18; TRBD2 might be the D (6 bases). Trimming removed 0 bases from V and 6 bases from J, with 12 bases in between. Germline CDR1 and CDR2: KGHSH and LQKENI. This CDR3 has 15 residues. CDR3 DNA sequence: TGTGCCAGCTCACCACCGGGACTTGCCTCCAATGAGCAGTTCTTC. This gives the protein CASSPPGLASNEQFF.

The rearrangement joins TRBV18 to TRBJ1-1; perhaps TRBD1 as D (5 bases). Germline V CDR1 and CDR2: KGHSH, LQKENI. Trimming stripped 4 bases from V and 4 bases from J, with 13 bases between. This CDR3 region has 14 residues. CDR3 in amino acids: CASSRGSGGTEAFF. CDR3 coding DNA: TGTGCCAGCTCACGGGGTTCGGGGGGCACTGAAGCTTTCTTT.

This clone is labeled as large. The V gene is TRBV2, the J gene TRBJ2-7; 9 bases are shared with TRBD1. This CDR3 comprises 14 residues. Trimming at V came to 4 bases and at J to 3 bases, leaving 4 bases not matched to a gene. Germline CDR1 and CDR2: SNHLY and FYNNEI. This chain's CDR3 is CASSGDREDYEQYF. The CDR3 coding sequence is TGTGCCAGCAGTGGGGACAGGGAGGACTACGAGCAGTACTTC.